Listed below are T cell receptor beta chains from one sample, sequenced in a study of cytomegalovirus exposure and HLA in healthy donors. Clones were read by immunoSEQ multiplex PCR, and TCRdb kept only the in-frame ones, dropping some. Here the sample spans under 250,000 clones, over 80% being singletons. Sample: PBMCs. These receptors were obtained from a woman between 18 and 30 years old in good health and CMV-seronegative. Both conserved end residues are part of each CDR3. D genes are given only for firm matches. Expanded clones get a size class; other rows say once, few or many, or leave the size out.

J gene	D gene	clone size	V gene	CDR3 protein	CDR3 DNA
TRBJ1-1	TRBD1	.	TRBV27	CASSPGQGWDTEAFF	TGTGCCAGCAGCCCTGGACAGGGATGGGACACTGAAGCTTTCTTT
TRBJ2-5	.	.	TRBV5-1	CASSLAGAGAFGETQYF	TGCGCCAGCAGCTTGGCCGGGGCGGGGGCATTTGGGGAGACCCAGTACTTC
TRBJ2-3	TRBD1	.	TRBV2	CASRLQGVSTDTQYF	TGTGCCAGCAGGTTACAGGGGGTTAGCACAGATACGCAGTATTTT
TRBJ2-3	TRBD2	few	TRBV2	CASSERGGKRNTDTQYF	TGTGCCAGCAGTGAACGGGGAGGGAAGCGTAACACAGATACGCAGTATTTT
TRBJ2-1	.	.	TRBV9	CASSVRQISYNEQFF	TGTGCCAGCAGCGTTCGACAGATATCCTACAATGAGCAGTTCTTC
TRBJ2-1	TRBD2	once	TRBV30	CAWSPPAGQTSGQSFYEQFF	TGTGCCTGGAGTCCCCCCGCCGGTCAGACTAGCGGGCAGAGCTTCTATGAGCAGTTCTTC
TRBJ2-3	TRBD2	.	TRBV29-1	CSATTSGSPDTQYF	TGCAGCGCCACGACTAGCGGGAGCCCAGATACGCAGTATTTT
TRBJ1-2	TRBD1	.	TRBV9	CASSVGSGTGQLGGYTF	TGTGCCAGCAGCGTAGGATCTGGGACAGGGCAGCTAGGAGGCTACACCTTC
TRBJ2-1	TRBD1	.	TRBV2	CASSAERTGNNEQFF	TGTGCCAGCAGCGCCGAAAGGACAGGGAACAATGAGCAGTTCTTC
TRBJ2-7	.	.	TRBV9	CASSNPDSYEQYF	TGTGCCAGCAGCAACCCAGATTCCTACGAGCAGTACTTC
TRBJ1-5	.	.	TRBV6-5	CASSYSRSLPQHF	TGTGCCAGCAGTTACTCCCGGTCGTTGCCCCAGCATTTT
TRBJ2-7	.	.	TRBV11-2	CASSLGRAPGEQYF	TGTGCCAGCAGCTTGGGCAGGGCCCCGGGCGAGCAGTACTTC
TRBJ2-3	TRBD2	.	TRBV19	CASSTWTSGSTDTQYF	TGTGCCAGTAGTACCTGGACTAGCGGGAGTACAGATACGCAGTATTTT
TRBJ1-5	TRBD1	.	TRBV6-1	CASRGTGVYQPQHF	TGTGCCAGCAGGGGGACAGGGGTTTATCAGCCCCAGCATTTT
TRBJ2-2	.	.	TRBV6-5	CASSYEFGTPGRELFF	TGTGCCAGCAGTTACGAATTTGGGACCCCGGGACGGGAGCTGTTTTTT
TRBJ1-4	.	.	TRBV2	CASKPASTNEKLFF	TGTGCCAGCAAGCCAGCCTCAACTAATGAAAAACTGTTTTTT
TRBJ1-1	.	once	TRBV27	CASRTNYRVRTEAFF	TGTGCCAGCAGGACTAATTACAGGGTTCGGACTGAAGCTTTCTTT
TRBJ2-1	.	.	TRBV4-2	CASSPSATYNEQFF	TGTGCCAGCAGCCCTAGCGCGACTTACAATGAGCAGTTCTTC
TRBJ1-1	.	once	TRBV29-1	CSAGVNVRAEAFF	TGCAGCGCCGGAGTAAACGTAAGGGCTGAAGCTTTCTTT
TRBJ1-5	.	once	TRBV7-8	CASSQGLGNNQPQHF	TGTGCCAGCAGCCAAGGACTAGGTAACAATCAGCCCCAGCATTTT
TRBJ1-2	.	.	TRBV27	CASSLFGPYGYTF	TGTGCCAGCAGTTTATTCGGACCTTATGGCTACACCTTC
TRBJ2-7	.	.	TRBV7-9	CASSLAGFEQYF	TGTGCCAGCAGCTTAGCAGGGTTCGAGCAGTACTTC
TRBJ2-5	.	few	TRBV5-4	CASSLAGVGETQYF	TGTGCCAGCAGCTTGGCTGGGGTCGGAGAGACCCAGTACTTC
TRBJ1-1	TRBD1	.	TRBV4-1	CASSRPTGMNTEAFF	TGCGCCAGCAGCCGCCCGACAGGGATGAACACTGAAGCTTTCTTT
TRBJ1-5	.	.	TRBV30	CAWSPGHSNQPQHF	TGTGCCTGGAGTCCGGGTCATAGCAATCAGCCCCAGCATTTT
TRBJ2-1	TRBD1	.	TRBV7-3	CASSSNGQGNYNEQFF	TGTGCCAGCAGCTCTAATGGACAGGGAAACTACAATGAGCAGTTCTTC
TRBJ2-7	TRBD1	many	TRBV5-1	CASSPRDRDYEQYF	TGCGCCAGCAGCCCAAGGGACAGGGACTACGAGCAGTACTTC
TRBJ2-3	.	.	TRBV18	CASSPSTAEPQYF	TGTGCCAGCTCACCAAGTACAGCGGAGCCGCAGTATTTT
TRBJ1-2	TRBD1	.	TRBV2	CASRDRTYGYTF	TGTGCCAGTAGGGACAGGACCTATGGCTACACCTTC
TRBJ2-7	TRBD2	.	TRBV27	CASGTSGTYEQYF	TGTGCCAGCGGCACTAGCGGGACCTACGAGCAGTACTTC
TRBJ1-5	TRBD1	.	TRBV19	CASRRPGQGSSSNQPQHF	TGTGCCAGTAGAAGACCGGGACAGGGTTCTTCTAGCAATCAGCCCCAGCATTTT
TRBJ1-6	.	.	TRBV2	CASRREGANSPLHF	TGTGCCAGCCGAAGGGAGGGAGCTAATTCACCCCTCCACTTT
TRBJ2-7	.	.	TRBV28	CASASTFYEQYF	TGTGCCAGCGCTTCCACCTTTTACGAGCAGTACTTC
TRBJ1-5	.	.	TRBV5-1	CASSRGPGEPNQPQHF	TGCGCCAGCAGTCGGGGACCCGGGGAACCCAATCAGCCCCAGCATTTT
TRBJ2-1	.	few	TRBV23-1	CASSRGVYNEQFF	TGCGCCAGCTCTAGGGGAGTATACAATGAGCAGTTCTTC
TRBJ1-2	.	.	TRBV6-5	CASSYARGGGYTF	TGTGCCAGCAGTTACGCTAGGGGGGGTGGCTACACCTTC
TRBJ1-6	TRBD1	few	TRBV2	CASSENGAGGVSPLHF	TGTGCCAGCAGTGAAAACGGGGCAGGGGGCGTCTCACCCCTCCACTTT
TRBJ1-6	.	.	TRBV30	CAWSVHLNTGNAPLHF	TGTGCCTGGAGTGTTCATCTTAACACAGGGAATGCGCCCCTCCACTTT
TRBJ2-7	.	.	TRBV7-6	CASSLAQGQSYEQYF	TGTGCCAGCAGCTTAGCCCAGGGCCAGAGTTACGAGCAGTACTTC
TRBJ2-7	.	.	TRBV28	CASSPLGGEQYF	TGTGCCAGCAGTCCGCTTGGGGGGGAGCAGTACTTC
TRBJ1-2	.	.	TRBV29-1	CSVLAGNYGYTF	TGCAGCGTTCTAGCGGGGAACTATGGCTACACCTTC
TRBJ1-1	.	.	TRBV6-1	CASSPGQRNTEAFF	TGTGCCAGCAGCCCCGGACAGCGGAACACTGAAGCTTTCTTT